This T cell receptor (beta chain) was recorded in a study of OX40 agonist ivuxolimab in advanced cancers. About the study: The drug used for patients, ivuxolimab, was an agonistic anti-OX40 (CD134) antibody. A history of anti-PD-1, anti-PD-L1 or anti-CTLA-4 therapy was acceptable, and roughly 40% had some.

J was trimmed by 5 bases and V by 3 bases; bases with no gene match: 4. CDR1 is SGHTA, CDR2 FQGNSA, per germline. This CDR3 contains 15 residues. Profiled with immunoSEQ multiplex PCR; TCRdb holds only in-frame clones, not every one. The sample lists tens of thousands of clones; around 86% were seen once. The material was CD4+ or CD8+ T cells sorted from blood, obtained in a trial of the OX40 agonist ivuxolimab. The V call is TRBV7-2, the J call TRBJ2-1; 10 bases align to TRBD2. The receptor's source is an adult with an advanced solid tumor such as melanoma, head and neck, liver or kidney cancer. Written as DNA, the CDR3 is TGTGCCAGCAGCTTGCGGACTAGCGGCAACAATGAGCAGTTCTTC. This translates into CASSLRTSGNNEQFF. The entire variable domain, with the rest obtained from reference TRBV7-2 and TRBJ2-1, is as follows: GAGVSQSPSNKVTEKGKDVELRCDPISGHTALYWYRQSLGQGLEFLIYFQGNSAPDKSGLPSDRFSAERTGGSVSTLTIQRTQQEDSAVYLCASSLRTSGNNEQFFGPGTRLTVL.